This T cell receptor beta chain originates from a study of identical twins. Findings and limits, study-wide: Twins' excess sharing was less marked for out-of-frame beta sequences.

TCRdb reprocessed the 5' RACE reads via MiXCR and lists one record per CDR3 protein. The sample holds 600,000 to 850,000 distinct CDR3 sequences, 15% to 20% seen once. Germline V gives CDR1 MNHEY, CDR2 SMNVEV (reference sequence). The V gene end was trimmed by 0 bases and the J gene end by 0 bases; junction bases not matched to a gene: 2. The CDR3 spans 16 residues. On this clonotype: What it recognizes is unknown.

The same sample was also studied in work on T cells expressing NK-cell markers. Per that paper: Eight donors were sequenced, seven testing HCMV-seropositive and one testing seronegative. The study left the HCMV specificity of expanded NKG2C+ T cell clones unresolved.

This receptor was identified in a woman between 18 and 29 years old in good health. The chain is built from TRBV27 and TRBJ2-3, with 8 bases identical to TRBD2. Sample: PBMCs. This chain's CDR3 is CASSLSSSGSTDTQYF. CDR3 nucleotides: TGTGCCAGCAGTTTATCCTCTAGCGGGAGCACAGATACGCAGTATTTT.